The 26 T cell receptor beta chains given below trace back to one sample, sequenced in a study of cytomegalovirus exposure and HLA in healthy donors. The PCR used 60 Vbeta and 13 Jbeta primers. Some clones are missing from TCRdb's copy, which holds only in-frame ones; the method was immunoSEQ multiplex PCR. The repertoire has roughly 70,000 clones, around 66% of them found once; the top ten carry around 15%. Sequenced: PBMCs. These TCRs come from a male donor in good health and CMV-seropositive.

This sequence joins TRBV5-5 and TRBJ2-3, with D unclear. Deletions cut 2 bases from V and 2 bases from J, with 9 bases between. CDR3 size: 14 residues. Germline assignment: CDR1 SGHKS and CDR2 YYEKEE (reference sequence). The chain's CDR3 is CASSFLLNTDTQYF. Here the CDR3 DNA reads TGTGCCAGCAGCTTTCTACTGAACACAGATACGCAGTATTTT. The whole variable domain, filled in from reference TRBV5-5 and TRBJ2-3, reads DAGVTQSPTHLIKTRGQQVTLRCSPISGHKSVSWYQQVLGQGPQFIFQYYEKEERGRGNFPDRFSARQFPNYSSELNVNALLLGDSALYLCASSFLLNTDTQYFGPGTRLTVL.

This clone was observed a handful of times. The gene calls are TRBV7-2 and TRBJ2-3, with D perhaps matching TRBD2 (5 bases). The CDR3 length is 15 residues. In germline, CDR1 is SGHTA, CDR2 FQGNSA. The V and J ends lost 5 bases and 0 bases respectively, with 12 bases between them. CDR3 protein: CASSLDYLSTDTQYF. In nucleotides, the CDR3 is TGTGCCAGCAGCCTCGACTACCTAAGCACAGATACGCAGTATTTT.

This chain connects TRBV14 to TRBJ2-1, with 13 bases matching TRBD2. Germline values: CDR1 SGHDN, CDR2 FVKESK. The CDR3 sequence is 15 residues long. The J segment lost 8 bases and the V segment lost 2 bases, leaving 3 bases of the junction unmatched. Here the CDR3 reads CASSQHGLAGDEQFF. CDR3 coding DNA: TGTGCCAGCAGCCAACATGGACTAGCGGGAGATGAGCAGTTCTTC.

This chain links TRBV13 with TRBJ2-7, with TRBD2 as a possible D gene (6 bases). CDR1 and CDR2 (germline): PRHDT, FYEKMQ (reference sequence). Trimming pared 6 bases from V and 7 bases from J, leaving 19 bases between. This CDR3 contains 14 residues. The CDR3 is CASSSLNGGREQYF. CDR3 sequence (DNA): TGTGCCAGCAGTTCATTGAACGGGGGTCGGGAGCAGTACTTC.

CDR3 coding DNA: TGTGCCAGCAGTGGGGACAGGGTTGAGCCCCAGCATTTT. Encoded protein: CASSGDRVEPQHF. V gene TRBV6-1 combines with J gene TRBJ1-5; TRBD1 agrees at 9 bases. Germline V gives CDR1 MNHNS, CDR2 SASEGT. With V trimmed by 4 bases and J by 8 bases, 3 bases remained unmatched. CDR3 length: 13 residues.

This chain links TRBV4-1 with TRBJ2-3; 11 bases match TRBD2. The CDR3 is 19 amino acids. Germline-derived CDR1 and CDR2 are MGHRA and YSYEKL. V lost 6 bases to trimming and J lost 1 base; unmatched junction nucleotides: 15. In DNA, the CDR3 is TGCGCCAGCAGTCAAAGGAGTAGCGGGAGGGCCAGGGGCACAGATACGCAGTATTTT. Its protein product is CASSQRSSGRARGTDTQYF.

V and J are TRBV5-1 and TRBJ2-1; weak D call: TRBD2 (6 bases). The CDR3 length is 15 residues. V was clipped by 5 bases and J by 0 bases, with 12 bases between them. Germline CDR1 reads SGHRS; CDR2 reads YFSETQ. The CDR3 loop is CASRPLASSYNEQFF. CDR3 coding DNA: TGCGCCAGCAGACCCCTAGCGAGCTCCTACAATGAGCAGTTCTTC.

This chain links TRBV7-9 with TRBJ2-5; possibly TRBD2 for D (7 bases). The CDR3 contains 14 residues. V gave up 7 bases and J gave up 5 bases, with 17 bases separating them. Germline V gene data show CDR1 as SEHNR and CDR2 as FQNEAQ (reference sequence). The CDR3 nucleotides read TGTGCCAGCATCCCGCCGGGGGGCCGGGAGACCCAGTACTTC. This sequence encodes CASIPPGGRETQYF.

The J gene is TRBJ2-1, the V gene TRBV7-7; TRBD1 matches 9 bases. CDR3 length: 16 amino acids. The trim removed 2 bases at V and 5 bases at J, leaving 7 bases unmatched. In germline, CDR1 is SSHAT, CDR2 FNYEAQ (reference sequence). CDR3: CASSLFGQGIDNEQFF. The CDR3 DNA reads as TGTGCCAGCAGCTTATTTGGACAGGGGATCGACAATGAGCAGTTCTTC.

The gene calls are TRBV5-6 and TRBJ2-5; D gene ambiguous. The CDR3 has 14 amino acids. V was pared by 1 base and J by 2 bases, with 9 bases between. Germline loops: CDR1 SGHDT, CDR2 YYEEEE. CDR3 region: CASSLNGVQETQYF. CDR3 nucleotides: TGTGCCAGCAGCTTGAACGGAGTTCAAGAGACCCAGTACTTC.

The table lists this clone with a few counts. The genes are TRBV5-1 and TRBJ1-2; D is ambiguous. The germline V gene has CDR1 SGHRS and CDR2 YFSETQ. The CDR3 contains 13 residues. V gave up 6 bases and J gave up 6 bases, with 15 bases separating them. Here the CDR3 DNA reads TGCGCCAGCACCCAAGGAGGGCGGGATGGCTACACCTTC. This translates into CASTQGGRDGYTF.

V and J are TRBV19 and TRBJ2-3, with TRBD2 matching over 7 bases. The V gene's germline CDR1 is LNHDA and CDR2 SQIVND (reference sequence). CDR3 size: 16 residues. V lost 3 bases, J lost 2 bases, and 8 bases stayed unmatched. The CDR3, as DNA: TGTGCCAGTAGTATGCAAGGGAGGGGTCTCACAGATACGCAGTATTTT. Its protein product is CASSMQGRGLTDTQYF.

This clone was counted only a few times. V and J are TRBV19 and TRBJ1-4; D perhaps matches TRBD1 (5 bases). V lost 6 bases and J 1 base, leaving 9 bases between the germline ends. The CDR3 totals 14 residues. CDR1 and CDR2 (germline): LNHDA, SQIVND (reference sequence). In DNA, the CDR3 is TGTGCCAGTAGAAACAGGTTAACTAATGAAAAACTGTTTTTT. Translation: CASRNRLTNEKLFF.

The chain recombines TRBV30 with TRBJ2-2, with 8 bases aligning to TRBD2. After removal of 4 bases from V and 3 bases from J, the junction contained 10 bases not matched to a gene. The CDR3 extends over 16 amino acids. Germline V gives CDR1 GTSNPN, CDR2 SVGIG (reference sequence). CDR3 in amino acids: CAWTPLGRGDTGELFF. The CDR3 nucleotides read TGTGCCTGGACCCCACTGGGGCGGGGGGACACCGGGGAGCTGTTTTTT.

This clone showed up just once. In DNA form, the CDR3 reads TGTGCCAGCAGCTTAGCGAGGACTAGCGGTCACGAGCAGTACTTC. Residues: CASSLARTSGHEQYF. V is TRBV13 and J is TRBJ2-7, with 10 nucleotides matching TRBD2. Trimming took 1 base from V and 5 from J; bases not matched to a gene: 5. Germline-derived CDR1 and CDR2 are PRHDT and FYEKMQ (reference sequence). The CDR3 length is 15 residues.

This chain links TRBV18 with TRBJ2-5; 10 positions match TRBD2. This CDR3 region has 14 residues. Germline CDR1 reads KGHSH; CDR2 reads LQKENI. Losses at the gene ends were 3 bases for V and 4 bases for J; bases not matched to a gene: 2. Here the CDR3 reads CASSPSGGAETQYF. The DNA of the CDR3 is TGTGCCAGCTCACCCAGCGGGGGGGCAGAGACCCAGTACTTC. The entire variable domain, with the rest obtained from reference TRBV18 and TRBJ2-5, is as follows: NAGVMQNPRHLVRRRGQEARLRCSPMKGHSHVYWYRQLPEEGLKFMVYLQKENIIDESGMPKERFSAEFPKEGPSILRIQQVVRGDSAAYFCASSPSGGAETQYFGPGTRLLVL.

This chain connects TRBV2 to TRBJ2-7; perhaps TRBD2 as D (5 bases). The CDR3 totals 13 residues. Trimming stripped 6 bases from V and 5 bases from J, with 14 bases between. From germline, CDR1 is SNHLY and CDR2 FYNNEI. The CDR3 coding sequence is TGTGCCAGCAGCCCTGAGGGTAGGAACGAGCAGTACTTC. Translation gives CASSPEGRNEQYF.

CDR3 nucleotide sequence: TGTGCCAGCAGCCCCGGGACAGGGGGCGCGTGGAACACTGAAGCTTTCTTT. Amino acid sequence: CASSPGTGGAWNTEAFF. J is TRBJ1-1 and V is TRBV28; TRBD1 matches at 12 bases. V gave up 6 bases and J gave up 1 base; unmatched junction bases: 9. This CDR3 is built from 17 residues. The germline CDR1 and CDR2 sequences are MDHEN and SYDVKM.

This clone was detected only a few times. V gene TRBV6-6 combines with J gene TRBJ1-1; no firm D call. The CDR3 runs to 14 residues. V was pared by 1 base and J by 1 base, with 7 bases between. Germline CDR1 is MNHNY and CDR2 is SVGAGI (reference sequence). The CDR3 sequence: CASSYLRGNTEAFF. Here the CDR3 DNA reads TGTGCCAGCAGTTACTTACGGGGGAACACTGAAGCTTTCTTT.

The chain is built from TRBV6-1 and TRBJ2-5; 12 bases line up with TRBD2. CDR3 length: 15 residues. J was trimmed by 5 bases and V by 5 bases; bases with no gene match: 6. From germline, CDR1 is MNHNS and CDR2 SASEGT. CDR3: CASSLGLAGTETQYF. The CDR3, as DNA: TGTGCCAGCAGTTTGGGACTAGCGGGTACTGAGACCCAGTACTTC.

V and J are TRBV27 and TRBJ1-2; 7 bases agree with TRBD1. Germline loops: CDR1 MNHEY, CDR2 SMNVEV (reference sequence). The CDR3 length is 17 residues. J lost 5 bases, V lost 5 bases, and 17 bases had no gene match. CDR3 nucleotide sequence: TGTGCCAGCAGTACCTATCCCTTGGGACAGTCGGTTTATGGCTACACCTTC. Amino acids: CASSTYPLGQSVYGYTF.

V is TRBV5-1 and J is TRBJ1-2, with a weak D call TRBD1 (5 bases). CDR3 length: 14 amino acids. Germline V gene data show CDR1 as SGHRS and CDR2 as YFSETQ. Trimming took off 1 base at V and 6 bases at J, with 13 bases between the two ends. This CDR3 is CASSLFRDYDGYTF. CDR3 nucleotides: TGCGCCAGCAGCTTGTTCAGGGATTATGATGGCTACACCTTC.

The CDR3, as DNA: TGCGCCAGCAGCCACCCCGGACAGGGGCGGGCCCAGTACTTC. Translated, it gives CASSHPGQGRAQYF. This chain joins TRBV4-1 and TRBJ2-5; 9 bases line up with TRBD1. J gave up 9 bases and V 3 bases, and 8 bases lay outside the gene matches. CDR3 length: 14 residues. From germline, CDR1 is MGHRA and CDR2 YSYEKL.

The chain couples TRBV5-1 to TRBJ1-6, with TRBD1 matching over 7 bases. V gave up 3 bases and J gave up 4 bases; unmatched junction bases: 7. Germline V CDR1 and CDR2: SGHRS, YFSETQ. The CDR3 runs 16 residues. CDR3 nucleotides: TGCGCCAGCAGCTACTACGGGACAGATTATAATTCACCCCTCCACTTT. Translated: CASSYYGTDYNSPLHF.

The rearrangement links TRBV7-9 to TRBJ1-2; 8 nucleotides line up with TRBD1. In germline, CDR1 is SEHNR, CDR2 FQNEAQ (reference sequence). The ends lost 5 bases at V and 6 bases at J; junction bases unmatched: 5. CDR3 size: 13 residues. CDR3 in DNA: TGTGCCAGCAGCCGACAGGGGTGGGATGGCTACACCTTC. It encodes CASSRQGWDGYTF.

Ten or more counts support this clone. This chain connects TRBV5-5 to TRBJ2-7, with TRBD1 as a possible D gene (5 bases). Germline V lookup: CDR1 SGHKS, CDR2 YYEKEE (reference sequence). The length of the CDR3 is 13 residues. Trimming pared 4 bases from V and 2 bases from J, leaving 10 bases between. DNA of the CDR3: TGTGCCAGCAGCAAGGACACGGCCTACGAGCAGTACTTC. It codes for CASSKDTAYEQYF.